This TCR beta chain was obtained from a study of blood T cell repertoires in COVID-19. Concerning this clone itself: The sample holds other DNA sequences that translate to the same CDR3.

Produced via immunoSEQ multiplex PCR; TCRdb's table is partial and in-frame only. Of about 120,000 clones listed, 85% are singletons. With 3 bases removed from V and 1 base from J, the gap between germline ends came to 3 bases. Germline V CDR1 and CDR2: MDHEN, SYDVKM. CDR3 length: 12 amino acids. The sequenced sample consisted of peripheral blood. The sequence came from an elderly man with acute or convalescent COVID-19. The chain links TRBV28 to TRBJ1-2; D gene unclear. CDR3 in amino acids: CASSLSNYGYTF. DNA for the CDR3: TGTGCCAGCAGTTTGAGTAACTATGGCTACACCTTC.